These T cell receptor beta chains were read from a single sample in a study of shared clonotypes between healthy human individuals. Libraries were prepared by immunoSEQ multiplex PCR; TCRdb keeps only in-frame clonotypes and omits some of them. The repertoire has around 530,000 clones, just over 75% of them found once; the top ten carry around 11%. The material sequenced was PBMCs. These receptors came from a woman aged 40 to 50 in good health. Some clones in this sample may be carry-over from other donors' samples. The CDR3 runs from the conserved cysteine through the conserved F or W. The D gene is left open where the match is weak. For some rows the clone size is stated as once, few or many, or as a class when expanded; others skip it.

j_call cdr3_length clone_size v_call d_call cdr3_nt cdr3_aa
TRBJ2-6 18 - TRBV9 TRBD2 TGTGCCAGCAGCGTAGGGACTAGCGGGCGCTCTGGGGCCAACGTCCTGACTTTC CASSVGTSGRSGANVLTF
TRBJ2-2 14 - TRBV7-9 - TGTGCCAGCAGCTTAGGAGCTAGCGCCGGGGAGCTGTTTTTT CASSLGASAGELFF
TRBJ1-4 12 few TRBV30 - TGTGCCTGGAGATGGTCTAATGAAAAACTGTTTTTT CAWRWSNEKLFF
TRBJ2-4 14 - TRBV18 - TGTGCCAGCTCACCAGGGCCAGCCAAAAACATTCAGTACTTC CASSPGPAKNIQYF
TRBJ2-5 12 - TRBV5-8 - TGTGCCAGCAATCATAAACAAGAGACCCAGTACTTC CASNHKQETQYF
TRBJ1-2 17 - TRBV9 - TGTGCCAGCTCCCTAGGTCTCGGTCTATCACAGGGCCATGGCTACACCTTC CASSLGLGLSQGHGYTF
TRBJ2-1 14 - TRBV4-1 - TGCGCCAGCAGCCAAGATAGGGTGGCCCATGAGCAGTTCTTC CASSQDRVAHEQFF
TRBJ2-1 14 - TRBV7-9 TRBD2 TGTGCCAGCAACCTGGGACTACCACAGAATGAGCAGTTCTTC CASNLGLPQNEQFF
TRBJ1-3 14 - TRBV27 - TGTGCCAGCACCCGAGAGAGCTCTGGAAACACCATATATTTT CASTRESSGNTIYF
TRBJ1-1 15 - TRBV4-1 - TGCGCCAGCAGCCAGCTCCAGGGTCTGAACACTGAAGCTTTCTTT CASSQLQGLNTEAFF
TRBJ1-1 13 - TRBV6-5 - TGTGCCAGCACCCCTGAGCTTTTCACTGAAGCTTTCTTT CASTPELFTEAFF
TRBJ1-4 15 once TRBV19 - TGTGCCAGTAAATCTGGGACTGCGGGTAATGAAAAACTGTTTTTT CASKSGTAGNEKLFF
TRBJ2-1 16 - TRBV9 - TGTGCCAGCAGCGTAGCCCTGGACGGACTCTACAATGAGCAGTTCTTC CASSVALDGLYNEQFF
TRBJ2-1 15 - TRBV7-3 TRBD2 TGTGCCAGCAGCTTAAGAGGGCGGGAGTCCCATGAGCAGTTCTTC CASSLRGRESHEQFF
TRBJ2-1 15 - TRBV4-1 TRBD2 TGCGCCAGCAGCCCCAAGCGGGAGGGCCGGAATGAGCAGTTCTTC CASSPKREGRNEQFF
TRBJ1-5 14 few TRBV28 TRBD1 TGTGCCGGACGGACAGGGGGCTCTGATCAGCCCCAGCATTTT CAGRTGGSDQPQHF
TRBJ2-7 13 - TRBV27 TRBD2 TGTGCCAGCAGTAGAGCGGGAATCTACGAGCAGTACTTC CASSRAGIYEQYF
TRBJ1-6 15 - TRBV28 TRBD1 TGTGCCAGCAGTTTGGGACAGGTCAGCAATTCACCCCTCCACTTT CASSLGQVSNSPLHF
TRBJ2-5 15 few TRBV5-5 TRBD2 TGTGCCAGCAGCGCGGGACTAGCGGTCCAAGAGACCCAGTACTTC CASSAGLAVQETQYF
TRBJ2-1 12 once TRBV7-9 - TGTGCCAGCAGCCTCAGTAAATCTGAGCAGTTCTTC CASSLSKSEQFF
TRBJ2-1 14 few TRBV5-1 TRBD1 TGCGCCAGCAGCCTCCGGGACAGTTACAATGAGCAGTTCTTC CASSLRDSYNEQFF
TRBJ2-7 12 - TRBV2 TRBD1 TGTGCCACCGGGACAGAACGTTACGAGCAGTACTTC CATGTERYEQYF
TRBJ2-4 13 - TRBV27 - TGTGCCAGCAGTTTATCCCCCTCGGACATTCAGTACTTC CASSLSPSDIQYF
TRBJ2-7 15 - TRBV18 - TGTGCCAGCTCACGGTCAGGGGGACTGAACTACGAGCAGTACTTC CASSRSGGLNYEQYF
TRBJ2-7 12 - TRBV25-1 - TGTGCCAGCAGTGTAGAAATCTACGAGCAGTACTTC CASSVEIYEQYF
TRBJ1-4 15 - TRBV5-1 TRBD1 TGCGCCAGCAGGACAGGGTCCGCCGGAGGTGAAAAACTGTTTTTT CASRTGSAGGEKLFF
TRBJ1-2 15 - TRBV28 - TGTGCCAGCAGAGCGGCGAAGGGAGGTTTCTATGGCTACACCTTC CASRAAKGGFYGYTF
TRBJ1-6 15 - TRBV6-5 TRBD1 TGTGCCAGCAGTTACTCGAAGGGGACAGTTTCACCCCTCCACTTT CASSYSKGTVSPLHF
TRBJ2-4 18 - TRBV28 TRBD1 TGTGCCAGCAGTTTGGTCAGGGGGACCCGGCTAGTCAAAAACATTCAGTACTTC CASSLVRGTRLVKNIQYF
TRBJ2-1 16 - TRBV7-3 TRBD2 TGTGCCAGCAGCCCCACTTGGGCTAGCGGGAGCAATGAGCAGTTCTTC CASSPTWASGSNEQFF
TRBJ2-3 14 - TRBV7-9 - TGTGCCAGCAGCTTCCCAGGGAGCACAGATACGCAGTATTTT CASSFPGSTDTQYF
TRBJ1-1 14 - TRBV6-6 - TGTGCCAGCAGTTACTCGCAGGGATCGGTTGAAGCTTTCTTT CASSYSQGSVEAFF
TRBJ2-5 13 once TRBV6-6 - TGTGCCAGCACCACGAGGGTCGGAGAGACCCAGTACTTC CASTTRVGETQYF
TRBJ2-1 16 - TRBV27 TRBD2 TGTGCCAGCAGGGCTGAAGCGGGAGTACCGGGTAATGAGCAGTTCTTC CASRAEAGVPGNEQFF
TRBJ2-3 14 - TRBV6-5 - TGTGCCAGCAGTTACGCCCTAGACACAGATACGCAGTATTTT CASSYALDTDTQYF
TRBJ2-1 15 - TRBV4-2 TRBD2 TGTGCCAGCAGCCAGCCCAGGTGGGAGGGACCTGAGCAGTTCTTC CASSQPRWEGPEQFF
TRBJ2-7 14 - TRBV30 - TGTGCCTGGAGTCCACAGGGATACTACTACGAGCAGTACTTC CAWSPQGYYYEQYF
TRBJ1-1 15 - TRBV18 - TGTGCCAGCTCCCAACAAACAGGTGTGAACACTGAAGCTTTCTTT CASSQQTGVNTEAFF
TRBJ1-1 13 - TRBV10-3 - TGTGCCATCAGTGAGTCTATGAACACTGAAGCTTTCTTT CAISESMNTEAFF
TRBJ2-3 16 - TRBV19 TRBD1 TGTGCCAGTAGTGCCCAGACAGGGGGTAGTCAAGATACGCAGTATTTT CASSAQTGGSQDTQYF
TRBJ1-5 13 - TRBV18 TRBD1 TGTGCCAGCTCAACAGGGGCTGATCAGCCCCAGCATTTT CASSTGADQPQHF
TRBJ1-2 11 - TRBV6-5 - TGTGCCAGCAGTTCGCAGTATGGCTACACCTTC CASSSQYGYTF
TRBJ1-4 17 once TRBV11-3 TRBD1 TGTGCCAGCAGCTCGCCCCCCTACAGGGGTCTAGGTGAAAAACTGTTTTTT CASSSPPYRGLGEKLFF
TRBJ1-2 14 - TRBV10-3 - TGTGCCATCAGTGAGTCATCAGGGCACTATGGCTACACCTTC CAISESSGHYGYTF
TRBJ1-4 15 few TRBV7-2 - TGTGCCAGCAGCCCCCGGCGGCAGGGCCTAGGGAAACTGTTTTTT CASSPRRQGLGKLFF
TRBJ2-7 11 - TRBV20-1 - TGCAGTGGGACGGAGTCCTACGAGCAGTACTTC CSGTESYEQYF
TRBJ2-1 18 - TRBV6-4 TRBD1 TGTGCCAGCAAACCGTGCGGCCGTGTGACAGGGGTATACAATGAGCAGTTCTTC CASKPCGRVTGVYNEQFF
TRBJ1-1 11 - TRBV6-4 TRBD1 TGTGCCAGCAGTGACGACAGGGTGGCTTTCTTT CASSDDRVAFF
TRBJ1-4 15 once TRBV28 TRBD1 TGTGCCAGCAGTCGGACAGGGGTGGGAGCTGAAAAACTGTTTTTT CASSRTGVGAEKLFF